This TCR beta chain derives from a study of shared clonotypes between healthy human individuals. Across the whole study: Every donor yielded three CD4 naive, three CD4 memory, two CD8 naive and one CD8 memory plate.

This clone came up many times. There are 16 residues in the CDR3. V lost 1 base to trimming and J lost 7 bases; unmatched junction nucleotides: 10. Germline loops: CDR1 LNHDA, CDR2 SQIVND (reference sequence). Using immunoSEQ multiplex PCR, the repertoire was profiled, and TCRdb retains in-frame clones only, with some absent. The sample contains around 700,000 clones, less than 85% of which appear only once. The sequencing sample was made of memory CD4+ T cells sorted from blood. The subset is: CD45RA-negative fraction. This receptor was obtained from a woman aged 25 to 45 in good health. The V gene is TRBV19, the J gene TRBJ2-1, with 7 bases matching TRBD1. The CDR3 DNA reads as TGTGCCAGTAGTATAGGCGACAGGGTCGTCTATAATGAGCAGTTCTTC. Translated: CASSIGDRVVYNEQFF.